These 19 T cell receptor beta chains were all obtained from the same sample, sequenced in a study of cytotoxic CD8 clonotypes in ibrutinib-treated CLL. Method: immunoSEQ multiplex PCR; TCRdb's copy keeps in-frame clones and lacks some. The table lists some 85,000 clones, over 60% of them singletons, with 20% to 25% in the top ten. This specimen consisted of PBMCs, obtained after 24 months of ibrutinib treatment. The origin of the receptors is a human donor with chronic lymphocytic leukemia.

The rearrangement joins TRBV28 to TRBJ2-7; D is unclear. The CDR3 loop spans 12 amino acids. Germline V gives CDR1 MDHEN, CDR2 SYDVKM. V was cut by 2 bases and J by 3 bases, with 5 bases left in between. The DNA of the CDR3 is TGTGCCAGCAGTTTACACAGCTACGAGCAGTACTTC. It translates to CASSLHSYEQYF.

The rearrangement joins TRBV18 to TRBJ2-7; 9 bases agree with TRBD1. The trim removed 8 bases at V and 3 bases at J, leaving 11 bases unmatched. The germline gives CDR1 KGHSH, CDR2 LQKENI. This CDR3 has 15 residues. The CDR3 reads CASPPPGQGLYEQYF. CDR3 coding DNA: TGTGCCAGCCCCCCACCGGGACAGGGTCTCTACGAGCAGTACTTC.

The chain employs TRBV30 and TRBJ2-7; tentatively, D is TRBD1 (5 bases). The CDR3 is made up of 13 amino acids. V dropped 2 bases and J dropped 2 bases, with 10 bases sitting between them. Germline loops: CDR1 GTSNPN, CDR2 SVGIG (reference sequence). The CDR3 DNA reads as TGTGCCTGGAGTCCAGGGATCACCTACGAGCAGTACTTC. Its protein product is CAWSPGITYEQYF.

The V gene is TRBV7-9, the J gene TRBJ2-7; maybe TRBD2 (6 bases). Germline V gives CDR1 SEHNR, CDR2 FQNEAQ (reference sequence). The V gene lost 4 bases and the J gene lost 6 bases, with 19 bases spanning the gap. This CDR3 is 15 amino acids long. DNA of the CDR3: TGTGCCAGCAGCTCTCTTGCCGGGAGTCCCAGCGAGCAGTACTTC. It codes for CASSSLAGSPSEQYF.

The gene calls are TRBV11-2 and TRBJ2-1; D is uncertain. V gave up 2 bases and J gave up 6 bases, with 8 bases separating them. The CDR3 sequence is 13 residues long. The germline V gene has CDR1 SGHAT and CDR2 FQNNGV. CDR3: CASSLSLGNEQFF. CDR3 in DNA: TGTGCCAGCAGCTTATCACTCGGCAATGAGCAGTTCTTC. The full variable domain, rest sourced from reference TRBV11-2 and TRBJ2-1, is EAGVAQSPRYKIIEKRQSVAFWCNPISGHATLYWYQQILGQGPKLLIQFQNNGVVDDSQLPKDRFSAERLKGVDSTLKIQPAKLEDSAVYLCASSLSLGNEQFFGPGTRLTVL.

This clone has a count of ten or more. The CDR3 DNA sequence: TGTGCCTGGATAGTAGGGAGAACCTACAATGAGCAGTTCTTC. Residues: CAWIVGRTYNEQFF. The gene calls are TRBV30 and TRBJ2-1, with D tentatively TRBD2 (5 bases). This CDR3 contains 14 residues. The germline V gene has CDR1 GTSNPN and CDR2 SVGIG (reference sequence). V was cut by 4 bases and J by 2 bases, with 12 bases left in between.

The chain joins TRBV6-1 to TRBJ2-3; weak D call: TRBD2 (5 bases). Trimming pared 6 bases from V and 3 bases from J, leaving 13 bases between. The germline CDR1 and CDR2 sequences are MNHNS and SASEGT. The CDR3 is 14 residues long. The CDR3 DNA is TGTGCCAGCAGATTCAGGAGAGGGACAGATACGCAGTATTTT. Its protein product is CASRFRRGTDTQYF.

The V call is TRBV19, the J call TRBJ1-6; 7 positions agree with TRBD1. The junction had 19 bases not matched to a gene; V was cut back by 7 bases and J by 10 bases. This CDR3 has 17 amino acids. Germline V CDR1 and CDR2: LNHDA, SQIVND (reference sequence). In nucleotides, the CDR3 is TGTGCCAGTATGAGCGGGACAGTATTTTCTGTTGGGTCACCCCTCCACTTT. It is translated as CASMSGTVFSVGSPLHF.

This clone appeared a few times. The genes are TRBV9 and TRBJ2-3; the match to TRBD2 covers 16 bases. CDR3 length: 17 residues. J gave up 2 bases and V 5 bases, and 5 bases lay outside the gene matches. Germline lookup yields CDR1 SGDLS and CDR2 YYNGEE. Here the CDR3 DNA reads TGTGCCAGCAGTCTGGGACTAGCGGGAGGGAACACAGATACGCAGTATTTT. It specifies CASSLGLAGGNTDTQYF.

This sequence joins TRBV7-3 and TRBJ2-5; 12 bases match TRBD2. V shed 5 bases, J shed 4 bases, and the junction held 5 bases outside the gene matches. This CDR3 has 15 residues. Germline assignment: CDR1 SGHTA and CDR2 FQGTGA. Here the CDR3 reads CASSPSGGAGETQYF. The CDR3 DNA follows: TGTGCCAGCAGCCCTAGCGGGGGGGCCGGAGAGACCCAGTACTTC.

This clone was seen more than once but under ten times. The chain links TRBV7-6 to TRBJ2-5, with 8 bases that match TRBD2. V shed 5 bases, J shed 5 bases, and the junction held 10 bases outside the gene matches. The CDR3 runs 15 residues. Germline CDR1 SGHVS, CDR2 FNYEAQ. The CDR3 nucleotides are TGTGCCAGCAGCCCGCCGGGGGGGCTTGGGGAGACCCAGTACTTC. Encoded protein: CASSPPGGLGETQYF.

The V gene is TRBV2, the J gene TRBJ2-2; 14 bases agree with TRBD2. V was clipped by 6 bases and J by 1 base; unmatched bases: 1. From germline, CDR1 is SNHLY and CDR2 FYNNEI. The CDR3 is 16 residues long. The CDR3 DNA follows: TGTGCCAGCAGGGGACTAGCGGGAGTGAACACCGGGGAGCTGTTTTTT. Amino acids: CASRGLAGVNTGELFF.

The rearrangement links TRBV6-5 to TRBJ2-7, with D possibly matching TRBD2 (6 bases). CDR3 length: 12 residues. Germline-derived CDR1 and CDR2 are MNHEY and SVGAGI. V was pared by 10 bases and J by 6 bases, with 16 bases between. CDR3: CATKTGLFEQYF. Here the CDR3 DNA reads TGTGCCACAAAAACGGGACTTTTCGAGCAGTACTTC.

The chain employs TRBV29-1 and TRBJ2-3; D call uncertain. The CDR3 spans 13 residues. Germline V gene sequence: CDR1 SQVTM, CDR2 ANQGSEA. Trimming pared 0 bases from V and 4 bases from J, leaving 8 bases between. In DNA, the CDR3 is TGCAGCGTTGAAGATTTAGTCCCAGATACGCAGTATTTT. It translates to CSVEDLVPDTQYF.

In its sample, this clone was seen once. J is TRBJ2-1 and V is TRBV30, with 14 bases matching TRBD2. CDR3 size: 13 residues. V was clipped by 8 bases and J by 3 bases; unmatched bases: 0. In germline, CDR1 is GTSNPN, CDR2 SVGIG (reference sequence). In nucleotides, the CDR3 is TGTGCCGGGACTAGCGGGGGCTACAATGAGCAGTTCTTC. Protein product: CAGTSGGYNEQFF.

V is TRBV28 and J is TRBJ2-3, with D hard to call. V was pared by 4 bases and J by 0 bases, with 11 bases between. Germline CDR1 MDHEN, CDR2 SYDVKM. This CDR3 region has 15 residues. CDR3 in DNA: TGTGCCAGCAGTTCACGGATTGTAAGCACAGATACGCAGTATTTT. As protein: CASSSRIVSTDTQYF.

The V call is TRBV11-3, the J call TRBJ2-3, with D maybe TRBD2 (5 bases). Germline values: CDR1 SGHNT, CDR2 YENEEA. The CDR3 extends over 16 amino acids. The ends were cut back, 1 base at V and 2 bases at J, with 13 bases in the middle. CDR3 amino acids: CASSLGGSSHTDTQYF. The DNA for the CDR3 is TGTGCCAGCAGCTTAGGAGGGAGTTCCCACACAGATACGCAGTATTTT.

The chain couples TRBV28 to TRBJ1-4, with D uncertain. The V gene lost 7 bases and the J gene lost 2 bases, with 14 bases spanning the gap. The CDR3 has 15 amino acids. The germline gives CDR1 MDHEN, CDR2 SYDVKM. The CDR3 sequence is CASTTPGPTNEKLFF. For the CDR3, the DNA is TGTGCCAGCACCACCCCCGGGCCCACTAATGAAAAACTGTTTTTT.

Only a few counts were recorded for this clone. The chain recombines TRBV7-2 with TRBJ2-3, with 12 positions matching TRBD2. This CDR3 is built from 17 residues. Germline loops: CDR1 SGHTA, CDR2 FQGNSA. V shed 5 bases, J shed 7 bases, and the junction held 13 bases outside the gene matches. CDR3 DNA: TGTGCCAGCAGCGCCCGGACTAGCGGGATGGGTAAGAATACGCAGTATTTT. Translated, it gives CASSARTSGMGKNTQYF.